The 15 T cell receptor beta chains listed next were all sequenced from one sample in a study of beta chain features in type 1 diabetes. These TCRs' antigens remain unknown. Sequenced material consisted of expressed TCRB transcripts (all of the isolated RNA was reverse transcribed). TCRdb's table, derived via immunoSEQ multiplex PCR, lists solely in-frame clones and lacks some. In the table there are about 180,000 clones, about 7.9% of which are singletons. General study results and limits: Moderate yet significant TCRB CDR3 shortening was seen in Type 1 diabetes patients in all four CD4+ subsets.

Sequencing used central memory CD4+ T cells from blood. These receptors originate from a man younger than 35 with type 1 diabetes.

This clone was detected only a few times. This CDR3 is also generated by other DNA sequences in the sample. J is TRBJ2-5 and V is TRBV7-2; maybe TRBD2 (7 bases). Germline V gene sequence: CDR1 SGHTA, CDR2 FQGNSA. The CDR3 runs to 15 residues. The germline V and J ends were trimmed by 0 bases and 2 bases, with 10 bases remaining between them. The CDR3 region has the DNA TGTGCCAGCAGCTTAGCGCGGGGGCCACAAGAGACCCAGTACTTC. It specifies CASSLARGPQETQYF.

The CDR3 sequence: CATSRTEGSYEQYF. In nucleotides, the CDR3 is TGTGCCACCTCACGGACCGAGGGCTCCTACGAGCAGTACTTC. This chain connects TRBV6-5 to TRBJ2-7; TRBD2 is a possible D gene (5 bases). Trimming removed 10 bases from V and 0 bases from J, with 16 bases in between. CDR3 length: 14 residues. Germline V lookup: CDR1 MNHEY, CDR2 SVGAGI.

The chain joins TRBV7-8 to TRBJ2-7, with D perhaps TRBD2 (6 bases). The CDR3 has 12 residues. From germline, CDR1 is SGHVS and CDR2 FQNEAQ. The ends were cut back, 7 bases at V and 7 bases at J, with 14 bases in the middle. In nucleotides, the CDR3 is TGTGCCAGCACGGGACTTAAGGGGGAGCAGTACTTC. Protein sequence: CASTGLKGEQYF.

The chain employs TRBV6-6 and TRBJ2-7, with D maybe TRBD1 (5 bases). The ends were cut back, 4 bases at V and 12 bases at J, with 19 bases in the middle. Germline CDR1 and CDR2: MNHNY and SVGAGI (reference sequence). The CDR3 is 13 amino acids. CDR3 loop: CASSFNPTTQGYF. The CDR3 bases are TGTGCCAGCAGTTTTAACCCTACAACCCAGGGGTACTTC.

The table lists this clone with a few counts. The rearrangement joins TRBV7-2 to TRBJ2-3; 8 bases agree with TRBD2. In germline, CDR1 is SGHTA, CDR2 FQGNSA. CDR3 length: 15 amino acids. Trimming took 5 bases from V and 11 from J; bases not matched to a gene: 15. CDR3 region: CASSKTGERGLGQYF. The DNA for the CDR3 is TGTGCCAGCAGCAAGACGGGGGAGCGGGGGTTGGGGCAGTATTTT.

In its sample, this clone was seen a few times. This chain uses TRBV28 with TRBJ1-2, with TRBD1 matching 7 bases. The CDR3 extends over 12 amino acids. Looked up from germline, CDR1 is MDHEN and CDR2 is SYDVKM. V gave up 8 bases and J gave up 4 bases; unmatched junction bases: 4. The CDR3 sequence is CASGDRTYGYTF. CDR3 sequence (DNA): TGTGCCAGCGGGGACAGAACCTATGGCTACACCTTC.

The chain links TRBV28 to TRBJ2-7, with D perhaps matching TRBD1 (5 bases). CDR1 and CDR2 (germline): MDHEN, SYDVKM. The CDR3 consists of 13 residues. Trimming cost V 5 bases and J 6 bases, with 14 bases left between them. In DNA form, the CDR3 reads TGTGCCAGCAGTCCGTCCCCCAGGGTCGAGCAGTACTTC. The encoded protein is CASSPSPRVEQYF.

For the CDR3, the DNA is TGTGCCAGCAGCCTTGGAACAGGATACGAGCAGTACTTC. Its protein is CASSLGTGYEQYF. The chain is built from TRBV4-2 and TRBJ2-7; D perhaps matches TRBD1 (5 bases). V was cut by 4 bases and J by 4 bases, with 11 bases left in between. CDR3 length: 13 residues. Germline assignment: CDR1 LGHNA and CDR2 YNFKEQ.

This clone has just a few counts. This chain connects TRBV18 to TRBJ2-5, with TRBD2 matching 7 bases. The germline V gene encodes CDR1 KGHSH and CDR2 LQKENI. V lost 3 bases and J lost 3; bases outside the gene matches: 7. This CDR3 region has 15 residues. The CDR3 sequence: CASSPGGNVKETQYF. The CDR3, as DNA: TGTGCCAGCTCACCGGGGGGGAACGTGAAAGAGACCCAGTACTTC. The whole variable domain, remainder taken from reference TRBV18 and TRBJ2-5, is NAGVMQNPRHLVRRRGQEARLRCSPMKGHSHVYWYRQLPEEGLKFMVYLQKENIIDESGMPKERFSAEFPKEGPSILRIQQVVRGDSAAYFCASSPGGNVKETQYFGPGTRLLVL.

The chain combines TRBV5-1 with TRBJ2-5; 10 bases match TRBD2. V lost 0 bases to trimming and J lost 5 bases; unmatched junction nucleotides: 4. This CDR3 region has 15 residues. Germline-derived CDR1 and CDR2 are SGHRS and YFSETQ. This chain's CDR3 is CASSLVGTSEETQYF. The CDR3 nucleotides are TGCGCCAGCAGCTTGGTAGGGACTAGCGAGGAGACCCAGTACTTC.

This clone has at least ten counts. J is TRBJ1-1 and V is TRBV30; unclear D gene. This CDR3 region has 11 residues. Trimming shortened V by 3 bases and J by 8 bases, and 10 bases separated the two germline ends. Germline values: CDR1 GTSNPN, CDR2 SVGIG (reference sequence). The chain's CDR3 is CAWSWEGEAFF. The DNA of the CDR3 is TGTGCCTGGAGCTGGGAGGGAGAAGCTTTCTTT.

The chain couples TRBV7-2 to TRBJ1-1; TRBD1 matches at 8 bases. The CDR3 covers 13 residues. The germline CDR1 and CDR2 sequences are SGHTA and FQGNSA. The junction had 0 bases not matched to a gene; V was cut back by 3 bases and J by 3 bases. The CDR3: CASSLTGDTEAFF. As DNA, the CDR3 is TGTGCCAGCAGCTTGACAGGGGACACTGAAGCTTTCTTT.

In this sample, this clone turned up a few times. The chain is built from TRBV7-2 and TRBJ1-6, with a tentative D call TRBD1 (6 bases). Germline CDR1 reads SGHTA; CDR2 reads FQGNSA. The CDR3 runs 15 residues. V was pared by 8 bases and J by 9 bases, with 20 bases between. The CDR3 nucleotides read TGTGCCAGCGCCTCGGGGGGCAGAGCTAGTTCACCCCTCCACTTT. It specifies CASASGGRASSPLHF.

This chain connects TRBV20-1 to TRBJ2-2; D gene ambiguous. The CDR3 spans 11 residues. Germline V gives CDR1 DFQATT, CDR2 SNEGSKA (reference sequence). V dropped 6 bases and J dropped 1 base, with 3 bases sitting between them. CDR3 DNA sequence: TGCAGTGCCCAGAACACCGGGGAGCTGTTTTTT. Its translation is CSAQNTGELFF.

This clone was counted at least ten times. The chain carries TRBV18 and TRBJ2-1; 8 bases map to TRBD2. This CDR3 has 13 residues. CDR1 is KGHSH, CDR2 LQKENI, per germline. The V and J ends lost 2 bases and 6 bases, in that order; junction bases with no gene match: 0. The CDR3 region has the DNA TGTGCCAGCTCACCAGGGACTAGCAATGAGCAGTTCTTC. This translates into CASSPGTSNEQFF.